Reported below is one T cell receptor beta chain. The antigen remains undetermined. CDR3 length equals 14 residues. CDR1 is SGHNT, CDR2 YYREEE, per germline (reference sequence). Trimming took 1 base from V and 2 from J, leaving 10 bases between them. This record comes from a study of T cell responses to AZD1222 COVID-19 vaccine. Overall study results and limits: A mostly white British donor set with more females was recruited, and clonal diversity was possibly underestimated.

The data were produced by immunoSEQ multiplex PCR, yet TCRdb's version contains in-frame clones alone and is incomplete. The table lists roughly 28,000 clones, 89% of them singletons. V usage is TRBV5-4 and J usage is TRBJ2-7, with D possibly TRBD2 on 5 matching bases. The TCR sequence derives from an adult in good health. The source was peripheral blood, collected on day 0 of AZD1222 vaccination. CDR3 DNA sequence: TGTGCCAGCAGCTTGAAAGGACTCCCCTACGAGCAGTACTTC. Its translation is CASSLKGLPYEQYF. Full variable domain (remainder filled in from reference TRBV5-4 and TRBJ2-7): ETGVTQSPTHLIKTRGQQVTLRCSSQSGHNTVSWYQQALGQGPQFIFQYYREEENGRGNFPPRFSGLQFPNYSSELNVNALELDDSALYLCASSLKGLPYEQYFGPGTRLTVT.